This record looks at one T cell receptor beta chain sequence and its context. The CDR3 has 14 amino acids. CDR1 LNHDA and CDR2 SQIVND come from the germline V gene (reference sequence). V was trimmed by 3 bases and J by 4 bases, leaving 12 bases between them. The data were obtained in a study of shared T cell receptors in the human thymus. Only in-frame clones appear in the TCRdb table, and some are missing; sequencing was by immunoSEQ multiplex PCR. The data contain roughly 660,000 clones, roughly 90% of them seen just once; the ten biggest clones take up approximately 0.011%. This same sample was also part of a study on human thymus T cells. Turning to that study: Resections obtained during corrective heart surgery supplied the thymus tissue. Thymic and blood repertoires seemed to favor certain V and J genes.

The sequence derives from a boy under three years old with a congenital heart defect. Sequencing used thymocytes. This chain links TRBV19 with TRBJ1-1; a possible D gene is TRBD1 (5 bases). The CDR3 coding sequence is TGTGCCAGTAGTATGGGACTCGACCGCACTGAAGCTTTCTTT. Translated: CASSMGLDRTEAFF.